This TCR beta chain is from a study of blood T cell repertoires in COVID-19. About the research overall: The study drew acute and convalescent COVID-19 samples from the United States, Italy and Spain. PBMCs, B-cell-depleted T cells, or T cells were the source of the cDNA or gDNA that made up the material.

In the original analysis: Reference gene primer amplification gave nucleated cell count estimates. Profiling relied on immunoSEQ multiplex PCR, and the TCRdb table lists in-frame clones only, not all of them. The V and J calls and clone size come from that table; D and trimming were worked out from the DNA. The repertoire includes some 130,000 clones, approximately 85% of them detected once, and around 4% sits in the top ten. CDR3 size: 16 residues. Germline CDR1 reads DFQATT; CDR2 reads SNEGSKA (reference sequence). Trimming took 3 bases from V and 1 from J, leaving 16 bases between them. The chain combines TRBV20-1 with TRBJ1-5; tentatively, D is TRBD1 (6 bases). The source of this sequence is a human donor in a cohort sampled during active COVID-19. The sequencing sample was made of peripheral blood. For the CDR3, the DNA is TGCAGTGCTAGTTACAGGGTACGTGGGAGCAATCAGCCCCAGCATTTT. This codes for CSASYRVRGSNQPQHF.